Sequencing of this T cell receptor (beta chain) was carried out in a study of blood T cell repertoires in COVID-19. Overall study: Spain, Italy and the United States supplied samples that represented acute and convalescent COVID-19. From T cells, B-cell-depleted T cells, or PBMCs came the material, which was cDNA or gDNA.

Per the original data handling: Estimated nucleated cell counts came from reference gene primer amplification. Clones were read by immunoSEQ multiplex PCR, and TCRdb kept only the in-frame ones, dropping some. V, J and clone size are taken as reported in that table, and D and trimming were inferred from the DNA itself. The sample contains some 210,000 clones, about nine tenths of which appear only once. Germline V gene lookup returns CDR1 KGHDR and CDR2 SFDVKD. The CDR3 is made up of 16 amino acids. The V gene lost 4 bases and the J gene lost 3 bases, with 17 bases spanning the gap. The receptor's source is a man between 60 and 75 years old who had recovered from COVID-19. The chain uses TRBV24-1 and TRBJ1-1; D is uncertain. The specimen sequenced was peripheral blood. CDR3 residues: CATSDSSPSGYTEAFF. The CDR3 nucleotides are TGTGCCACCAGTGACTCCTCACCCTCAGGCTACACTGAAGCTTTCTTT.